Below, 3 T cell receptor beta chains from the same sample are listed, as sequenced in a study of T-cell memory formation after mild COVID-19. A single record per CDR3 protein comes from TCRdb applying MiXCR to the 5' RACE reads. Among a few hundred thousand distinct CDR3 sequences, about 16% were seen once, and the ten largest hold 20% to 25%. Sequencing was done on a sample of PBMCs or a T cell subset sorted from them (not recorded which). The receptor set was obtained from a man aged 18 to 30 who had mild COVID-19 (a few samples of this study predate the infection). Cell type and time point are not known.

CDR3 sequence: CASSLLAGFGEQFF. CDR3 DNA sequence: TGTGCCAGCAGCCTGCTAGCGGGCTTCGGTGAGCAGTTCTTC. V usage is TRBV9 and J usage is TRBJ2-1, with 8 nucleotides matching TRBD2. This CDR3 has 14 amino acids. Germline V gives CDR1 SGDLS, CDR2 YYNGEE. Trimming cost V 4 bases and J 9 bases; bases outside gene matches: 9. Based on the CDR3 plus reference TRBV9 and TRBJ2-1, the full variable domain is DSGVTQTPKHLITATGQRVTLRCSPRSGDLSVYWYQQSLDQGLQFLIQYYNGEERAKGNILERFSAQQFPDLHSELNLSSLELGDSALYFCASSLLAGFGEQFFGPGTRLTVL.

The V call is TRBV4-2, the J call TRBJ1-1; D not certain. The V end lost 4 bases, the J end lost 1 base, and 10 bases lay between the germline ends. The germline V gene has CDR1 LGHNA and CDR2 YNFKEQ. This CDR3 comprises 14 residues. CDR3 region: CASSPTGPNTEAFF. CDR3 nucleotide sequence: TGTGCCAGCAGCCCTACGGGCCCGAACACTGAAGCTTTCTTT.

The chain combines TRBV5-1 with TRBJ2-3, with D perhaps TRBD1 (5 bases). The CDR3 loop spans 13 amino acids. Germline V gene data show CDR1 as SGHRS and CDR2 as YFSETQ. With 0 bases removed from V and 6 bases from J, the gap between germline ends came to 8 bases. The CDR3 region has the DNA TGCGCCAGCAGCTTGGGGACAAGCGATACGCAGTATTTT. This encodes CASSLGTSDTQYF.